This T cell receptor beta chain originates from a study of blood T cell repertoires in COVID-19. Assay: immunoSEQ multiplex PCR; the TCRdb copy retains only in-frame clones and omits some. The repertoire holds approximately 310,000 clones, with around nine tenths as singletons. The length of the CDR3 is 14 residues. The V and J ends lost 2 bases and 2 bases, in that order; junction bases with no gene match: 2. From germline, CDR1 is MNHEY and CDR2 SVGEGT. The TCR sequence derives from a man aged 45 to 65 with active or convalescent COVID-19. Sequenced sample: peripheral blood. This chain connects TRBV6-2 or TRBV6-3 to TRBJ1-2; 7 bases match TRBD1. CDR3 sequence reads: CASSYRQGNYGYTF. The CDR3 nucleotides are TGTGCCAGCAGTTACCGACAGGGAAACTATGGCTACACCTTC.